This T cell receptor (beta chain) originates from a study of identical twins. V was pared by 1 base and J by 5 bases, with 6 bases between. CDR1 is SGHTA and CDR2 is FQGTGA in the germline V gene. The length of the CDR3 is 13 residues. This clonotype was counted only a few times. Its antigen is not known. A universal primer site was created by template switching, with the cDNA bearing unique molecular identifiers. MiXCR, run by TCRdb on the 5' RACE reads, gives a single entry per CDR3 protein. This sample carries 400,000 to 650,000 distinct CDR3 sequences, under 25% of them seen once, and the ten largest clones take around 0.9%. Study-wide results and limits: In zero-insertion analyses, partial confounding could arise from invariant MAIT and iNKT cells.

This same sample was also taken into another study, of T cells expressing NK-cell markers. This second report adds: Dominant NKG2C+ clonotypes accounted for about 1.0-7.0% of CD8+ T cells in more than five donors.

The chain uses TRBV7-3 and TRBJ2-1, with D hard to call. Specimen: CD4+ T cells sorted from blood. The sequence was collected from a woman between 18 and 30 years old in good health. CDR3: CASSLSRDNEQFF. The CDR3, as DNA: TGTGCCAGCAGCTTAAGTCGCGACAATGAGCAGTTCTTC.